The sequence of this T cell receptor (beta chain) was determined in a study of blood T cell repertoires in COVID-19. Of note for this clone: The junction differs from germline at one of its ends, possibly a read error.

Methods used by the authors: For nucleated cells, counts were estimated from reference gene primer amplification. The repertoire was sequenced with immunoSEQ multiplex PCR; TCRdb's copy has only in-frame clones and lacks some. That table is the source of V, J and clone size, and D and trimming were worked out from the DNA. The sample has about 59,000 clones; approximately 80% are singletons. The TCR was taken from a man in his sixties with COVID-19, enrolled during active disease. Material for sequencing was peripheral blood.

CDR3 loop: CASILSPGTGNAEAFF. The CDR3 nucleotides read TGTGCCAGCATTCTTAGTCCCGGGACAGGGAACGCTGAAGCTTTCTTT. The chain has TRBV27 and TRBJ1-1, with 9 bases matching TRBD1. The CDR3 runs 16 residues. Germline CDR1 reads MNHEY; CDR2 reads SMNVEV (reference sequence).